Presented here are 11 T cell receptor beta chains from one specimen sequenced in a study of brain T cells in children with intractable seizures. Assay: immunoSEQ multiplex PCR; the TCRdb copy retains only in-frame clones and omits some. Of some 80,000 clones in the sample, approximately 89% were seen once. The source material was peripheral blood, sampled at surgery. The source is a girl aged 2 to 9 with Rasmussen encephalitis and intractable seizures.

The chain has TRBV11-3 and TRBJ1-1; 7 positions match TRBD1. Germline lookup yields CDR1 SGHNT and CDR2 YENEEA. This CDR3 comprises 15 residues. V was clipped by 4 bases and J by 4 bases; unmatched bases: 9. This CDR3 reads CASSSEQGRATEAFF. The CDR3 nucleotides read TGTGCCAGCAGCTCCGAACAGGGGCGGGCCACTGAAGCTTTCTTT.

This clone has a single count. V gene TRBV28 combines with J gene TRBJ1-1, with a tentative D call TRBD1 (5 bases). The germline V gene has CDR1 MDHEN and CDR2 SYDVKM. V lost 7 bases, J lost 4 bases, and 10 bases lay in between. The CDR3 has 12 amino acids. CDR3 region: CASTGPGTEAFF. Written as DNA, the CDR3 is TGTGCCAGCACAGGGCCGGGCACTGAAGCTTTCTTT. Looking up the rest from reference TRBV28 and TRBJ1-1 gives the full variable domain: DVKVTQSSRYLVKRTGEKVFLECVQDMDHENMFWYRQDPGLGLRLIYFSYDVKMKEKGDIPEGYSVSREKKERFSLILESASTNQTSMYLCASTGPGTEAFFGQGTRLTVV.

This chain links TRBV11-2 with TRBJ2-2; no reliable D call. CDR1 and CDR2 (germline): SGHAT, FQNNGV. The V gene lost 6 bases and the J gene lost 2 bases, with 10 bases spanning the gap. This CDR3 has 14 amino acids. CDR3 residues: CASRARRNTGELFF. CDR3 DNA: TGTGCCAGCAGGGCCAGGAGAAACACCGGGGAGCTGTTTTTT. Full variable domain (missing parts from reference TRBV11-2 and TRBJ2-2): EAGVAQSPRYKIIEKRQSVAFWCNPISGHATLYWYQQILGQGPKLLIQFQNNGVVDDSQLPKDRFSAERLKGVDSTLKIQPAKLEDSAVYLCASRARRNTGELFFGEGSRLTVL.

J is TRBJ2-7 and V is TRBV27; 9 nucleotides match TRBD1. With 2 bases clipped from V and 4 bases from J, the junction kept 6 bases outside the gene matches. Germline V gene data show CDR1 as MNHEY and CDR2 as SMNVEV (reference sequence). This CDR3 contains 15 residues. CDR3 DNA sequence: TGTGCCAGCAGTTTACTCGGACAGGGGTGGTACGAGCAGTACTTC. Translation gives CASSLLGQGWYEQYF.

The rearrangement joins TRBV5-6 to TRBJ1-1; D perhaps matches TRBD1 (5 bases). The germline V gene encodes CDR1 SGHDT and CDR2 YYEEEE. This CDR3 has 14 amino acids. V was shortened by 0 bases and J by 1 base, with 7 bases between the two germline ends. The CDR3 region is CASSLAGENTEAFF. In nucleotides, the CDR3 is TGTGCCAGCAGCTTGGCGGGGGAGAACACTGAAGCTTTCTTT.

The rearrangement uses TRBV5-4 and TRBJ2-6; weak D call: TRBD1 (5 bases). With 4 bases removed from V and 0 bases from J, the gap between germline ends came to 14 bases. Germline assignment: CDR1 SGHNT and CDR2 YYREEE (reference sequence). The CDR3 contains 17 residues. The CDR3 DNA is TGTGCCAGCAGCCTCGACAGCTTTTACTCTGGGGCCAACGTCCTGACTTTC. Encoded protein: CASSLDSFYSGANVLTF.

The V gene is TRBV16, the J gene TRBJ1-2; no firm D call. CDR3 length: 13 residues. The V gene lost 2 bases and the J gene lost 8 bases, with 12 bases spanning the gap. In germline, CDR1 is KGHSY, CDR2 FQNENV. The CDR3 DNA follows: TGTGCCAGCAGCCAACGGCACCGGACGGGCTACACCTTC. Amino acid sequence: CASSQRHRTGYTF.

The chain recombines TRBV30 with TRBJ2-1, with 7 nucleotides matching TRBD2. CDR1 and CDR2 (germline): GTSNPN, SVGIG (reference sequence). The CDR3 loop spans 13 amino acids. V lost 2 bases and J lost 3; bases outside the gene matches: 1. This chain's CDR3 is CAWSPSGYNEQFF. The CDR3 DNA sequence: TGTGCCTGGAGTCCTAGCGGCTACAATGAGCAGTTCTTC. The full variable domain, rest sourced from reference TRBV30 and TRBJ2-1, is SQTIHQWPATLVQPVGSPLSLECTVEGTSNPNLYWYRQAAGRGLQLLFYSVGIGQISSEVPQNLSASRPQDRQFILSSKKLLLSDSGFYLCAWSPSGYNEQFFGPGTRLTVL.

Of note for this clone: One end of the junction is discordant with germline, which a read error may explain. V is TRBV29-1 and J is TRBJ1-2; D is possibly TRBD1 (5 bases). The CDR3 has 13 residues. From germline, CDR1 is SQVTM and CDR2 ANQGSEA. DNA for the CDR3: TGCAGCGCTGAACAGGTCCCTAACTATGGCTACACCTTC. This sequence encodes CSAEQVPNYGYTF.

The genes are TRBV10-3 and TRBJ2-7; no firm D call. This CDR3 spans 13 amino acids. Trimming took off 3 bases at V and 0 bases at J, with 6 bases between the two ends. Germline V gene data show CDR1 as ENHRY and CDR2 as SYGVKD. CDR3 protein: CAISERVSYEQYF. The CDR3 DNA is TGTGCCATCAGTGAACGGGTCTCCTACGAGCAGTACTTC.

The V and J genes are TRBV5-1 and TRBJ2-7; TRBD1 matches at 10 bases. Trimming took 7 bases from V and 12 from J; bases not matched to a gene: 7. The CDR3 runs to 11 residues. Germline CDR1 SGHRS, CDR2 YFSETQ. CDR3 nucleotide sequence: TGCGCCAGCGCAGGACAGGGGGATCGGTACTTC. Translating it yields CASAGQGDRYF.